A selection of T cell receptor beta chains follows, all from one sample in a study of T cell repertoires in cytomegalovirus infection. For these TCRs, the target antigens are not known. In TCRdb, the reads were re-called with MiXCR into one record per CDR3 protein. In the table there are roughly 51,000 distinct CDR3 sequences, around a fifth of which are singletons. Sequences were derived from CD8+ T cells from cultured PBMCs, sampled from culture after CMV antigen stimulation. The receptor set was obtained from a human donor in good health (CMV status not recorded). Some clones in this sample may be carry-over from other donors' samples. Each CDR3 is given with its conserved first and last residue. Each record gives: CDR3 length, D gene, V gene, clone size, J gene, CDR3 protein, CDR3 DNA. D genes are given only for firm matches. The size field is filled for only some rows; it gives once, few, many or a size class.

>16|TRBD1|TRBV6-2/TRBV6-3|-|TRBJ1-2
CASSPPSATGFDGYTF
TGTGCCAGCAGTCCTCCATCCGCGACAGGGTTTGATGGCTACACCTTC
>13|TRBD1|TRBV28|-|TRBJ1-5
CASSYRGIQPQHF
TGTGCCAGCAGTTACAGGGGCATTCAGCCCCAGCATTTT
>14|-|TRBV18|once|TRBJ1-1
CAISRGGLDTEAFF
TGTGCCATCTCACGGGGAGGGTTGGACACTGAAGCTTTCTTT
>13|-|TRBV7-2|-|TRBJ1-5
CASSLEVGQPQHF
TGTGCCAGCAGCTTAGAAGTAGGGCAGCCCCAGCATTTT
>14|TRBD2|TRBV12-3/TRBV12-4|-|TRBJ2-7
CASSFTSGTYEQYF
TGTGCCAGCAGTTTCACTAGCGGCACCTACGAGCAGTACTTC
>15|TRBD2|TRBV11-1|-|TRBJ2-7
CASSLGAGGYYEQYF
TGTGCCAGCAGCTTAGGAGCGGGGGGTTACTACGAGCAGTACTTC
>14|-|TRBV25-1|few|TRBJ2-5
CASSELAFQETQYF
TGTGCCAGCAGTGAATTAGCCTTCCAAGAGACCCAGTACTTC
>17|TRBD2|TRBV7-2|-|TRBJ2-3
CASSPILRGASTDTQYF
TGTGCCAGCAGCCCGATCTTGCGGGGGGCTAGCACAGATACGCAGTATTTT
>15|TRBD2|TRBV7-2|few|TRBJ2-2
CASSLASSGTGELFF
TGTGCCAGCAGCTTAGCGTCTAGCGGGACCGGGGAGCTGTTTTTT
>16|-|TRBV7-3|-|TRBJ2-3
CASSSYSFSATDTQYF
TGTGCCAGCAGCTCTTACTCCTTCTCAGCCACAGATACGCAGTATTTT
>15|-|TRBV7-6|many|TRBJ1-1
CASSLAHRENTEAFF
TGTGCCAGCAGCTTAGCGCACAGGGAGAACACTGAAGCTTTCTTT
>15|TRBD1|TRBV7-9|-|TRBJ1-2
CASSLGAGTGRGYTF
TGTGCCAGCAGCTTAGGGGCTGGGACAGGTCGCGGCTACACCTTC
>15|-|TRBV29-1|few|TRBJ2-3
CSVEGNWVPTDTQYF
TGCAGCGTTGAAGGGAACTGGGTGCCCACAGATACGCAGTATTTT
>13|-|TRBV7-9|-|TRBJ2-7
CASSSPTVYEQYF
TGTGCCAGCAGCTCTCCGACAGTCTACGAGCAGTACTTC
>14|-|TRBV7-2|-|TRBJ1-4
CASRSTGTDEKLFF
TGTGCCAGCAGGTCTACAGGAACGGATGAAAAACTGTTTTTT
>14|-|TRBV28|few|TRBJ1-1
CASSLGRTGHQAFF
TGTGCCAGCAGCCTAGGGAGAACGGGCCACCAAGCTTTCTTT
>15|TRBD2|TRBV7-9|many|TRBJ2-1
CASSPSGSSYNEQFF
TGTGCCAGCAGCCCTAGCGGGAGCTCCTACAATGAGCAGTTCTTC
>13|-|TRBV7-9|-|TRBJ2-5
CASSTSGGETQYF
TGTGCCAGCAGCACCTCAGGGGGGGAGACCCAGTACTTC
>19|TRBD1|TRBV27|few|TRBJ1-2
CASTVGPISGQGANYGYTF
TGTGCCAGCACCGTAGGCCCTATTTCGGGACAGGGTGCTAACTATGGCTACACCTTC
>14|-|TRBV2|few|TRBJ1-2
CASSDRHLNYGYTF
TGTGCCAGCAGTGATAGACACCTTAACTATGGCTACACCTTC
>18|TRBD2|TRBV7-6|-|TRBJ2-5
CASSPGGAGVRIQETQYF
TGTGCCAGCAGCCCCGGTGGAGCGGGGGTGAGGATCCAAGAGACCCAGTACTTC
>12|-|TRBV7-9|-|TRBJ2-7
CASSPGGSEQYF
TGTGCCAGCAGCCCTGGGGGGAGCGAGCAGTACTTC
>13|-|TRBV7-6|-|TRBJ1-1
CASSSGRGTEAFF
TGTGCCAGCAGCTCAGGGAGGGGGACTGAAGCTTTCTTT
>13|-|TRBV7-2|-|TRBJ2-1
CASSLEEGNEQFF
TGTGCCAGCAGCTTAGAAGAGGGGAATGAGCAGTTCTTC
>13|-|TRBV7-2|-|TRBJ1-2
CASSPPGTSGYTF
TGTGCCAGCAGCCCCCCGGGGACTTCTGGCTACACCTTC
>15|-|TRBV7-2|-|TRBJ2-5
CASSLADNLKETQYF
TGTGCCAGCAGCTTAGCAGATAACCTAAAAGAGACCCAGTACTTC
>13|-|TRBV4-1|many|TRBJ2-1
CASSQEKYNEQFF
TGCGCCAGCAGCCAAGAAAAATACAATGAGCAGTTCTTC
>15|-|TRBV28|many|TRBJ1-5
CASTQALGSNQPQHF
TGTGCCAGCACCCAGGCTTTAGGGAGCAATCAGCCCCAGCATTTT